Listed below are T cell receptor beta chains from one sample, sequenced in a study of blood T cell repertoires in COVID-19. Here immunoSEQ multiplex PCR was the method, and the copy in TCRdb shows in-frame clones only, minus some. This table has approximately 230,000 clones, nearly 90% appearing once. The specimen was peripheral blood. These receptors were collected from a man aged 18 to 30 with active or convalescent COVID-19. Each CDR3 is given with its conserved first and last residue.

cdr3_aa	v_call	j_call
CASSSASAPRGTGELFF	TRBV27	TRBJ2-2
CASSDRGIFSPLHF	TRBV7-9	TRBJ1-6
CATNDRVVDQPQHF	TRBV10-2	TRBJ1-5
CASSLGPGNYGYTF	TRBV13	TRBJ1-2
CASSFDRGSQPQHF	TRBV7-8	TRBJ1-5
CASRDINRNYNEQFF	TRBV27	TRBJ2-1
CASSRQSTNEKLFF	TRBV5-1	TRBJ1-4
CASSGGAQATNYGYTF	TRBV11-2	TRBJ1-2
CATSDSYLDREFHQPQHF	TRBV24-1	TRBJ1-5
CASSPARTTYEQYF	TRBV18	TRBJ2-7
CASRFSGSPEAFF	TRBV25-1	TRBJ1-1
CASSMSGSGANVLTF	TRBV19	TRBJ2-6
CASSDGGSGNTIYF	TRBV10-2	TRBJ1-3
CASLGQGANYGYTF	TRBV7-9	TRBJ1-2
CAWSKGETNTEAFF	TRBV30	TRBJ1-1
CASSESAGGNIQYF	TRBV10-1	TRBJ2-4
CASSQGARGEGEAFF	TRBV14	TRBJ1-1
CASSPVANEQFF	TRBV3-1/TRBV3-2	TRBJ2-1
CASRPPGLAVYNEQFF	TRBV7-2	TRBJ2-1
CASSQGGGEGGNQPQHF	TRBV4-2	TRBJ1-5
CASSLGQEDQPQHF	TRBV5-1	TRBJ1-5
CASSLVGAGGTEAFF	TRBV7-9	TRBJ1-1
CASSPTTGNTEAFF	TRBV18	TRBJ1-1
CAWRATRGRGYNYGYTF	TRBV30	TRBJ1-2
CATQIAGGTDTQYF	TRBV15	TRBJ2-3